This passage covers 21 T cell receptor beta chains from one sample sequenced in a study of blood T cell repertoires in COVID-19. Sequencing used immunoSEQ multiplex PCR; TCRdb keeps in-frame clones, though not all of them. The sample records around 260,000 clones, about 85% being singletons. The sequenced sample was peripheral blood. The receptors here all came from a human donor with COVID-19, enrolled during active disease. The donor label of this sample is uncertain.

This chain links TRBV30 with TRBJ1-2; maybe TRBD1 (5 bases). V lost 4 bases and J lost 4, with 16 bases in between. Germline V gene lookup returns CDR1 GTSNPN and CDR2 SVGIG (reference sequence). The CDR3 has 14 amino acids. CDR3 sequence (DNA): TGTGCCTGGACCGTATCAGGGCAAACCTATGGCTACACCTTC. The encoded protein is CAWTVSGQTYGYTF.

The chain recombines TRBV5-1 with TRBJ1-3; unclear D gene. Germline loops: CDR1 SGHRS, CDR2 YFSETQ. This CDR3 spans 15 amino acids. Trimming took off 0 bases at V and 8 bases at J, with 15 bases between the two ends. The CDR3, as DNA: TGCGCCAGCAGCTTGGAACCCTTCCTGGAGGACACCATATATTTT. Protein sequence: CASSLEPFLEDTIYF.

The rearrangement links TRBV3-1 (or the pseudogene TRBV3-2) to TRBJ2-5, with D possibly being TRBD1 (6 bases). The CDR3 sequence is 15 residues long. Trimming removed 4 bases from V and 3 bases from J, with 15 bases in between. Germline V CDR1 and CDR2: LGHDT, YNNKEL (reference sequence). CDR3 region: CASSRETGLKETQYF. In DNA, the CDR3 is TGTGCCAGCAGCCGAGAGACAGGTTTGAAAGAGACCCAGTACTTC.

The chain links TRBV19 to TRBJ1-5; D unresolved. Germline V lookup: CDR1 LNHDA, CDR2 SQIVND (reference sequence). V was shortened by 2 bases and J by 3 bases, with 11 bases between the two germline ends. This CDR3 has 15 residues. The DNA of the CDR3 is TGTGCCAGTAGTATATACAGTTTGAACAATCAGCCCCAGCATTTT. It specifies CASSIYSLNNQPQHF.

The CDR3 DNA is TGTGCCAGTAGTATCGGCCAACCCGGGGTCTACGAGCAGTACTTC. Its translation: CASSIGQPGVYEQYF. The J gene is TRBJ2-7, the V gene TRBV19; perhaps TRBD2 as D (5 bases). Germline loops: CDR1 LNHDA, CDR2 SQIVND (reference sequence). V was shortened by 3 bases and J by 3 bases, with 15 bases between the two germline ends. CDR3 length: 15 amino acids.

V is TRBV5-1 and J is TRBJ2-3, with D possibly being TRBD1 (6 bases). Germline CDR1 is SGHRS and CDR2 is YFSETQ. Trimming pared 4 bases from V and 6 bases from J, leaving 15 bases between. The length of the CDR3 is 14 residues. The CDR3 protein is CASSGGGRLDTQYF. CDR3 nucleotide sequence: TGCGCCAGCAGCGGGGGCGGTAGGTTGGATACGCAGTATTTT.

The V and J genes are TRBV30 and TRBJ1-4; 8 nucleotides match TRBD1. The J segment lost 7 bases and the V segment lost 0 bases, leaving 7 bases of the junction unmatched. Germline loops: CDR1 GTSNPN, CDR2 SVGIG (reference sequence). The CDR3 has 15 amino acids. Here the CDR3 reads CAWSVRGTGGEKLFF. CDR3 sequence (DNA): TGTGCCTGGAGTGTACGGGGGACAGGTGGTGAAAAACTGTTTTTT.

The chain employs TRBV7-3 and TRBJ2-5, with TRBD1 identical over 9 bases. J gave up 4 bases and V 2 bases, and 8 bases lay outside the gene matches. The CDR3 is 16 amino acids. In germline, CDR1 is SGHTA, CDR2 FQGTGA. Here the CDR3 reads CASSLGSGQGIETQYF. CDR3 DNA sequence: TGTGCCAGCAGCTTAGGCTCGGGACAGGGAATAGAGACCCAGTACTTC.

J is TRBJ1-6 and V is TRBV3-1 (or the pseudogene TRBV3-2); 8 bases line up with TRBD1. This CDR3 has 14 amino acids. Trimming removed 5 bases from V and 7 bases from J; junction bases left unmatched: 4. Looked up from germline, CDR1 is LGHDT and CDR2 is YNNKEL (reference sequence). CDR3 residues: CASSDRGNNSPLHF. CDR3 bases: TGTGCCAGCAGCGACAGGGGAAACAATTCACCCCTCCACTTT.

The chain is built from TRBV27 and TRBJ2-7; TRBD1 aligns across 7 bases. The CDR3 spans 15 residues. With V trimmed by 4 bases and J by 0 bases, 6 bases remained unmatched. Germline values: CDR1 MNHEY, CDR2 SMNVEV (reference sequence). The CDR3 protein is CASSSGQISSYEQYF. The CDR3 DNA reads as TGTGCCAGCAGTTCGGGACAGATAAGCTCCTACGAGCAGTACTTC.

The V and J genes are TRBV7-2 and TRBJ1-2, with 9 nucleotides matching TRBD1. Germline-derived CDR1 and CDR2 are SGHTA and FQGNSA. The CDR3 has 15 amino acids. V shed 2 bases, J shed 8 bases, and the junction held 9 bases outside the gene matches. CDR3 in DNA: TGTGCCAGCAGCTTAAGGGGCGGGACAGGGTACGGCTACACCTTC. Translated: CASSLRGGTGYGYTF.

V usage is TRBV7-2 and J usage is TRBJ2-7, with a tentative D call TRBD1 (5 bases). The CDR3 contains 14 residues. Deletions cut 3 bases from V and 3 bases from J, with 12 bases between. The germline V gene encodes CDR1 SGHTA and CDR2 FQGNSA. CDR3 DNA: TGTGCCAGCAGCTTGGGGCAGGTCAACTACGAGCAGTACTTC. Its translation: CASSLGQVNYEQYF.

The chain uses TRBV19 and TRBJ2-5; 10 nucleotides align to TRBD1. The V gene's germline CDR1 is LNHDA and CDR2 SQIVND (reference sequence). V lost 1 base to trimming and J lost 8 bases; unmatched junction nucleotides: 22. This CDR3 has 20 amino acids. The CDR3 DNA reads TGTGCCAGTAGTATAGGGGGATTGGATCGGACAGGGGGGACCTCTTTTACCCAGTACTTC. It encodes CASSIGGLDRTGGTSFTQYF.

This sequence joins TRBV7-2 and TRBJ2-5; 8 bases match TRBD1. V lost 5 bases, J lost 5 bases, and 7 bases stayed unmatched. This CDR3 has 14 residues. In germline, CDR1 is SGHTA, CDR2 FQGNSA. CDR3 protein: CASSVQGVGETQYF. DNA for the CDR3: TGTGCCAGCAGCGTACAGGGGGTGGGGGAGACCCAGTACTTC.

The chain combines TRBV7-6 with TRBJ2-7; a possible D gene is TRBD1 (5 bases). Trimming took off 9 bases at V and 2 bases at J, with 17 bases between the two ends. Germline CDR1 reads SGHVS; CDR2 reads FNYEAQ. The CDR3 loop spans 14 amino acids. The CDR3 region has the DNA TGTGCCAGTCGACCGGGTACAGGCCCCTACGAGCAGTACTTC. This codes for CASRPGTGPYEQYF. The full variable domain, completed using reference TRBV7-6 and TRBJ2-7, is GAGVSQSPRYKVTKRGQDVALRCDPISGHVSLYWYRQALGQGPEFLTYFNYEAQQDKSGLPNDRFSAERPEGSISTLTIQRTEQRDSAMYRCASRPGTGPYEQYFGPGTRLTVT.

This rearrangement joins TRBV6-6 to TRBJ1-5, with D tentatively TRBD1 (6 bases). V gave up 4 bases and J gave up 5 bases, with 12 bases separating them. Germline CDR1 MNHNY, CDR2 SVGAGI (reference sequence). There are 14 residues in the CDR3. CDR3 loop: CASSFRGRDQPQHF. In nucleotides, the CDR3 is TGTGCCAGCAGTTTCAGGGGACGGGATCAGCCCCAGCATTTT.

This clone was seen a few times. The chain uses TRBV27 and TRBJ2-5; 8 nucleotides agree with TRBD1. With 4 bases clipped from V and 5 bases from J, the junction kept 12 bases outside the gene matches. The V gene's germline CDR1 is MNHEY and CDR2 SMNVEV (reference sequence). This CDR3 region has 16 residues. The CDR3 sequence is CASSSIKRRTGETQYF. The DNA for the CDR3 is TGTGCCAGCAGTTCTATAAAGCGTCGGACAGGGGAGACCCAGTACTTC.

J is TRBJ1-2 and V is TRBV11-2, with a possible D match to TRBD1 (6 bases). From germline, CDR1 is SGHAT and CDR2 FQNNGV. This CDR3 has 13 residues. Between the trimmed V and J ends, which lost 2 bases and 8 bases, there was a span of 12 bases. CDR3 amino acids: CASSLTWGQGYTF. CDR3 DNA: TGTGCCAGCAGCTTAACATGGGGGCAGGGCTACACCTTC.

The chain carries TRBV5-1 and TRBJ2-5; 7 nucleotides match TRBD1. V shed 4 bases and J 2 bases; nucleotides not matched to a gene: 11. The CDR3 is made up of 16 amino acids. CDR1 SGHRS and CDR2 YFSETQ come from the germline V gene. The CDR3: CASSRRTGRGQETQYF. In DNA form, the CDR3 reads TGCGCCAGCAGCCGCAGGACAGGTCGCGGTCAAGAGACCCAGTACTTC.

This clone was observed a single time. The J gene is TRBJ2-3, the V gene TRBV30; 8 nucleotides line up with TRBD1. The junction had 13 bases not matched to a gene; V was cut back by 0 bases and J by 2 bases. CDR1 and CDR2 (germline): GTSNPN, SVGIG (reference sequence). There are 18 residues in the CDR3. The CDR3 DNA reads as TGTGCCTGGAGTGTTGGGACAGGAGACTATAGATACACAGATACGCAGTATTTT. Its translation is CAWSVGTGDYRYTDTQYF.

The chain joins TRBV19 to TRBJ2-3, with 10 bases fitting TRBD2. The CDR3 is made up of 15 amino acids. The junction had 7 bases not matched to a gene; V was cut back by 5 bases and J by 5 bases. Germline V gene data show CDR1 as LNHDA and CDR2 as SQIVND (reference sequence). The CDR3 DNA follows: TGTGCCAGTAGTGACGGGACTAGCGTGAGAGATACGCAGTATTTT. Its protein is CASSDGTSVRDTQYF.